This T cell receptor beta chain was captured by sequencing in a study of monozygotic twins with inflammatory bowel disease. A remark on this clonotype: Its antigen is unidentified.

Overall study results and limits: IBD patients showed reduced TCRbeta diversity (inverse Simpson) versus healthy co-twins.

TCRdb reprocessed the 5' RACE reads, with one entry per CDR3 protein and no DNA. This listing includes roughly 300,000 distinct CDR3 sequences. The CDR3 is 14 residues long. CDR1 and CDR2 (germline): SGDLS, YYNGEE. This receptor was taken from a human donor with ulcerative colitis or Crohn's disease, or a healthy co-twin of an affected twin (not recorded which). The sequencing input was blood. V is TRBV9 and J is TRBJ1-6; TCRdb lists TRBD1, though no DNA is available to test this call. CDR3 residues: CACSGRQGGSPLHF.